This record looks at one T cell receptor (beta chain) sequence and its context. Antigen specificity is unknown. These data are taken from a study of shared clonotypes between healthy human individuals. Study results and caveats: The sampled material consisted only of blood, and tissue repertoires are likely to differ.

Across several immunoSEQ plates, the genomic DNA of each subset was split evenly. It was on ten immunoSEQ deep assay plates that unsorted PBMC DNA was sequenced. As handled by the study authors: ImmunoSEQ output held junction-only sequences without quality scores, so filtering differed. Clones were sequenced by immunoSEQ multiplex PCR, and TCRdb holds only the in-frame ones, with some missing. V and J calls and clone size are as listed in that table; D and trimming were resolved from the DNA. The sample records roughly 500,000 clones, about 82% being singletons. The V end lost 1 base, the J end lost 1 base, and 11 bases lay between the germline ends. Germline V gene sequence: CDR1 SGHRS, CDR2 YFSETQ. CDR3 size: 15 residues.

V usage is TRBV5-1 and J usage is TRBJ1-1; TRBD1 might be the D (6 bases). Sequenced material: PBMCs. This TCR derives from a woman aged 40 to 50 in good health. Some clones in this sample may be carry-over from other donors' samples. The CDR3 loop reads CASSLNGGTNTEAFF. DNA of the CDR3: TGCGCCAGCAGCTTGAATGGGGGCACGAACACTGAAGCTTTCTTT.